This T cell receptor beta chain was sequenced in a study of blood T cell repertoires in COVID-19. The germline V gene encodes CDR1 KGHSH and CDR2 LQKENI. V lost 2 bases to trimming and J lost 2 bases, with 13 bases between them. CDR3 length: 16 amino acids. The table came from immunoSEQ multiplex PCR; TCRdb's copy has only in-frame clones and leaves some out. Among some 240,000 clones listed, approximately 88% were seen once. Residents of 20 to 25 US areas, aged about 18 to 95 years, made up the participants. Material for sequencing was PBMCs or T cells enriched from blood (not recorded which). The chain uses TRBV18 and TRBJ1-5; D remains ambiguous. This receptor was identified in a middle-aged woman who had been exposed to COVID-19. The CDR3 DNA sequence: TGTGCCAGCTCACCAATCGTGGTGAGAGGCAATCAGCCCCAGCATTTT. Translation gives CASSPIVVRGNQPQHF.